The 13 T cell receptor beta chains given below trace back to one sample, sequenced in a study of glioma-infiltrating T cells after dendritic cell vaccination. Only in-frame clones appear in the TCRdb table, and some are missing; sequencing was by immunoSEQ multiplex PCR. The sample consists of more than 55,000 clones, about 83% of them appearing once. Stated time point: after dendritic cell vaccination, including at tumor progression/relapse. The sequenced sample was blood, obtained after dendritic cell vaccination. The receptors originated from a human donor with glioblastoma.

The chain couples TRBV25-1 to TRBJ1-2, with a tentative D call TRBD1 (6 bases). CDR1 MGHDK and CDR2 SYGVNS come from the germline V gene. The CDR3 has 14 amino acids. Trimming removed 4 bases at V and 7 bases at J, with 16 bases between. The DNA for the CDR3 is TGTGCCAGCAGTGCCCCGGGACACAGTCCTGGCTACACCTTC. This gives the protein CASSAPGHSPGYTF.

The genes are TRBV5-1 and TRBJ1-5; 7 bases agree with TRBD1. Germline V gene lookup returns CDR1 SGHRS and CDR2 YFSETQ. This CDR3 region has 16 residues. V lost 4 bases, J lost 0 bases, and 7 bases stayed unmatched. DNA for the CDR3: TGCGCCAGCAGCCCGGCGGGACAGTATAGCAATCAGCCCCAGCATTTT. It is translated as CASSPAGQYSNQPQHF.

The V call is TRBV29-1, the J call TRBJ1-2, with D maybe TRBD1 (6 bases). The CDR3 contains 13 residues. From germline, CDR1 is SQVTM and CDR2 ANQGSEA. Trimming took 6 bases from V and 5 from J, leaving 16 bases between them. Here the CDR3 reads CSVILQGVYGYTF. The DNA for the CDR3 is TGCAGCGTAATACTACAGGGTGTTTATGGCTACACCTTC.

The rearrangement links TRBV6-1 to TRBJ2-5; D is possibly TRBD1 (6 bases). The DNA end favors TRBJ2-7, so the J call may be wrong. Germline CDR1 is MNHNS and CDR2 is SASEGT. The CDR3 runs to 14 residues. CDR3 DNA sequence: TGTGCCAGCAGTGAGATTGGGCAGGGGAACGAGCAGTACTTC. Translating it yields CASSEIGQGNEQYF.

The V gene is TRBV19, the J gene TRBJ2-2; D uncertain. This CDR3 spans 13 amino acids. Trimming removed 3 bases from V and 5 bases from J, with 7 bases in between. Looked up from germline, CDR1 is LNHDA and CDR2 is SQIVND (reference sequence). CDR3 nucleotide sequence: TGTGCCAGTAGTATCGTTGTTACCGGGGAGCTGTTTTTT. Amino acids: CASSIVVTGELFF.

Regarding this clone: A read error may produce the germline difference seen at one junction end. This sequence joins TRBV7-2 and TRBJ2-7, with 8 bases fitting TRBD2. The CDR3 loop spans 17 amino acids. CDR1 is SGHTA, CDR2 FQGNSA, per germline. The CDR3 spells CASSLASGAGGTYEQYF. CDR3 nucleotides: TGTGCCAGCAGCCTAGCCTCAGGCGCGGGGGGAACCTACGAGCAGTACTTC. Looking up the rest from reference TRBV7-2 and TRBJ2-7 gives the full variable domain: GAGVSQSPSNKVTEKGKDVELRCDPISGHTALYWYRQSLGQGLEFLIYFQGNSAPDKSGLPSDRFSAERTGGSVSTLTIQRTQQEDSAVYLCASSLASGAGGTYEQYFGPGTRLTVT.

The rearrangement links TRBV5-5 to TRBJ2-7; D call uncertain. Germline lookup yields CDR1 SGHKS and CDR2 YYEKEE (reference sequence). V lost 4 bases, J lost 2 bases, and 13 bases lay in between. The CDR3 sequence is 14 residues long. CDR3 region: CASSTVRSAYEQYF. The CDR3 region has the DNA TGTGCCAGCAGCACCGTGAGGTCTGCCTACGAGCAGTACTTC.

About this clone itself: This specimen includes other DNA sequences encoding the same CDR3. The chain links TRBV27 to TRBJ2-3; D is ambiguous. Trimming took 2 bases from V and 1 from J, leaving 4 bases between them. Germline CDR1 MNHEY, CDR2 SMNVEV (reference sequence). This CDR3 spans 13 amino acids. CDR3 nucleotides: TGTGCCAGCAGTTTAACGGGCACAGATACGCAGTATTTT. Its protein is CASSLTGTDTQYF.

The chain recombines TRBV6-5 with TRBJ1-2; TRBD1 matches 9 bases. The germline gives CDR1 MNHEY, CDR2 SVGAGI. The CDR3 is 14 residues long. The trim removed 8 bases at V and 4 bases at J, leaving 8 bases unmatched. CDR3: CASGRTGDSYGYTF. As DNA, the CDR3 is TGTGCCAGCGGGAGGACAGGGGACAGCTATGGCTACACCTTC.

V gene TRBV7-2 combines with J gene TRBJ2-5, with 7 bases aligning to TRBD2. The J call may be in error: the DNA end matches TRBJ2-7 better. The V gene's germline CDR1 is SGHTA and CDR2 FQGNSA. CDR3 size: 17 residues. The CDR3 nucleotides read TGTGCCAGCAGCTCCATGGGGATATCGGGGGGATCCTACGAGCAGTACTTC. Translated: CASSSMGISGGSYEQYF.

The chain employs TRBV5-1 and TRBJ1-1; D might be TRBD1 (5 bases). The length of the CDR3 is 17 residues. The V gene's germline CDR1 is SGHRS and CDR2 YFSETQ. Trimming took 4 bases from V and 4 from J, leaving 23 bases between them. The CDR3 protein is CASSPGNQTVFITEAFF. The CDR3 bases are TGCGCCAGCAGCCCTGGGAACCAGACAGTATTCATCACTGAAGCTTTCTTT.

The chain combines TRBV19 with TRBJ1-2; D is possibly TRBD1 (6 bases). Germline CDR1 reads LNHDA; CDR2 reads SQIVND (reference sequence). There are 11 residues in the CDR3. V shed 10 bases and J shed 6 bases, with 12 bases lying between them. CDR3 bases: TGTGCCACCCAGACAGGCCATGGCTACACCTTC. Its translation is CATQTGHGYTF.

J is TRBJ2-1 and V is TRBV7-2; a possible D gene is TRBD2 (5 bases). This CDR3 spans 16 amino acids. Trimming pared 1 base from V and 7 bases from J, leaving 17 bases between. Germline V gives CDR1 SGHTA, CDR2 FQGNSA. CDR3 protein: CASSLVSRTPLNEQFF. The CDR3 DNA reads TGTGCCAGCAGCTTAGTATCGAGGACTCCCTTAAATGAGCAGTTCTTC.